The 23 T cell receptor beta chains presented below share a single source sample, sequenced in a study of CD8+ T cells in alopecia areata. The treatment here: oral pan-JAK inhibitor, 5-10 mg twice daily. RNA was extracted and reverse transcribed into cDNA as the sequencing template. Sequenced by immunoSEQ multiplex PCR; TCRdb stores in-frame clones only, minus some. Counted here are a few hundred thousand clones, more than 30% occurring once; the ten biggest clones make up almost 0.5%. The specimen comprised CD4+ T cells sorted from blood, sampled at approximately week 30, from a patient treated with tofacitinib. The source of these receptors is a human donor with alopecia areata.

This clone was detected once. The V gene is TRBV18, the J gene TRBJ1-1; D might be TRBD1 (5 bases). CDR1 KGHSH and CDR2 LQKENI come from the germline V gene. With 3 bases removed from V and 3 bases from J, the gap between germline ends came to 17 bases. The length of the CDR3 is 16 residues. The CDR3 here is CASSPLAWGRDTEAFF. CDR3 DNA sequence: TGTGCCAGCTCACCGCTCGCGTGGGGGAGGGACACTGAAGCTTTCTTT.

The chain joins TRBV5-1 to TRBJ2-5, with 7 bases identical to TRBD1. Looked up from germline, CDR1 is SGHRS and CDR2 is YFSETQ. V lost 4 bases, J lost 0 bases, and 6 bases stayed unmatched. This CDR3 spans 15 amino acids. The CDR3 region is CASSPRDSYQETQYF. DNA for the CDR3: TGCGCCAGCAGCCCTCGGGACAGCTACCAAGAGACCCAGTACTTC.

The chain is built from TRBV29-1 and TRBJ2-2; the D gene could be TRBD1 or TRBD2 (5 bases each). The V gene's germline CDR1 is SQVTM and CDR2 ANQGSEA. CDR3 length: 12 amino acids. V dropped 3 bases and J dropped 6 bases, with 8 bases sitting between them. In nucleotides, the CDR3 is TGCAGCGTTGAGAGGGGACCCGGGGAGCTGTTTTTT. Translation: CSVERGPGELFF.

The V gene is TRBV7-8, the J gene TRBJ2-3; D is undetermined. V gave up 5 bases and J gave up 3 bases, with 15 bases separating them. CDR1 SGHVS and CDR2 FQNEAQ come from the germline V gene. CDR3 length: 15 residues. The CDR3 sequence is CASSPGLEVTDTQYF. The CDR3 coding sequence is TGTGCCAGCAGCCCCGGGTTAGAGGTGACAGATACGCAGTATTTT.

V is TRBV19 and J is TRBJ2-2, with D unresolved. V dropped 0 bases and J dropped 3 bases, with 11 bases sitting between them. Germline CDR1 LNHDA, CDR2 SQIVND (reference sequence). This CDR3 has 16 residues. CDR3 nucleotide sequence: TGTGCCAGTAGTATAGATTTGGGAAGTCACACCGGGGAGCTGTTTTTT. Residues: CASSIDLGSHTGELFF.

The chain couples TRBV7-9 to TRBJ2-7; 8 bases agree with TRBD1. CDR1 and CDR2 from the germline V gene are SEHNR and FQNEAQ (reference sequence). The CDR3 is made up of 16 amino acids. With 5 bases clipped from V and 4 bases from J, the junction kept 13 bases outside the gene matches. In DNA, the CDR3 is TGTGCCAGCAGCCGCTGGGTGGCAGGGGGCACGTACGAGCAGTACTTC. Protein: CASSRWVAGGTYEQYF.

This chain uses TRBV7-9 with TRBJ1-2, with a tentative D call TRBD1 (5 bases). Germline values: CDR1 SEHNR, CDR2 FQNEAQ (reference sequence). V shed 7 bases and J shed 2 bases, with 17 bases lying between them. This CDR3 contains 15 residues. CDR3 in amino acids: CASTQNGGVNYGYTF. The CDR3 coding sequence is TGTGCCAGCACCCAAAATGGGGGTGTAAACTATGGCTACACCTTC.

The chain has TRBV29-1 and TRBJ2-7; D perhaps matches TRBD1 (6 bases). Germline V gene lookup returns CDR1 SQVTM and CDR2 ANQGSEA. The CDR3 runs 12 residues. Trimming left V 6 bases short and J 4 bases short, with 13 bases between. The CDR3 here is CSVAGTSYEQYF. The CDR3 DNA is TGCAGCGTCGCCGGGACATCTTACGAGCAGTACTTC.

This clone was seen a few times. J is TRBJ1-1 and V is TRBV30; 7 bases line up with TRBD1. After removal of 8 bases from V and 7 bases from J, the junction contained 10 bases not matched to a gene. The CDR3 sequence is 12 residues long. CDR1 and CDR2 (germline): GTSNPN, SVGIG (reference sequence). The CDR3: CAGRDSSIEAFF. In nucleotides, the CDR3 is TGTGCCGGTAGGGACAGTTCGATTGAAGCTTTCTTT.

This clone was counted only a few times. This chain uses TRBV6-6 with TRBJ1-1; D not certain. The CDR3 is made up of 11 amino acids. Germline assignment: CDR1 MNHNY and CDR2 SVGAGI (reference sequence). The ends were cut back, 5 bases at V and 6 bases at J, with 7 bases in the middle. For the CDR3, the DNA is TGTGCCAGCAGTGACACCGCTGAAGCTTTCTTT. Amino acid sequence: CASSDTAEAFF.

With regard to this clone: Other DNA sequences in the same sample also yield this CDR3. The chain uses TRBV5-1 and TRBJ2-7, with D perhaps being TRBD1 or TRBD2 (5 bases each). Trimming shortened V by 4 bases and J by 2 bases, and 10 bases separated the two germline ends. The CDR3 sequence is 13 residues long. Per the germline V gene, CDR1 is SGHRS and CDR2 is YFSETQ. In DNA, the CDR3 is TGCGCCAGCAGCCCCGGGGCGGCCTACGAGCAGTACTTC. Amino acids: CASSPGAAYEQYF.

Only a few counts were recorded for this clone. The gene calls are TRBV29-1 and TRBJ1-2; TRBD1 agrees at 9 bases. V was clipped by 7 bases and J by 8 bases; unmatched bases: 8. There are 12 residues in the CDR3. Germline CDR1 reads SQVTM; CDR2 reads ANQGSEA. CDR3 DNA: TGCAGCGCTCCGGACAGGGGCCACGGCTACACCTTC. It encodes CSAPDRGHGYTF.

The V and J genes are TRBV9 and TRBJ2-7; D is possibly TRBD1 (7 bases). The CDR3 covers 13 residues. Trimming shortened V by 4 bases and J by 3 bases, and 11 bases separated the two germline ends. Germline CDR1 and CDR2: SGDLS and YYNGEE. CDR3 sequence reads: CASSSRDSYEQYF. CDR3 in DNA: TGTGCCAGCAGCTCGCGGGACAGCTACGAGCAGTACTTC.

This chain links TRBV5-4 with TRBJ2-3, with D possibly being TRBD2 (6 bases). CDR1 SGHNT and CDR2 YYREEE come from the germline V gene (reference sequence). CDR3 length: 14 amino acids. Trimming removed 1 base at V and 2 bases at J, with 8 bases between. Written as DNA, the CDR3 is TGTGCCAGCAGCTTGTGGGGGGTCACAGATACGCAGTATTTT. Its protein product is CASSLWGVTDTQYF. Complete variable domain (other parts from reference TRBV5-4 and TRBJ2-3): ETGVTQSPTHLIKTRGQQVTLRCSSQSGHNTVSWYQQALGQGPQFIFQYYREEENGRGNFPPRFSGLQFPNYSSELNVNALELDDSALYLCASSLWGVTDTQYFGPGTRLTVL.

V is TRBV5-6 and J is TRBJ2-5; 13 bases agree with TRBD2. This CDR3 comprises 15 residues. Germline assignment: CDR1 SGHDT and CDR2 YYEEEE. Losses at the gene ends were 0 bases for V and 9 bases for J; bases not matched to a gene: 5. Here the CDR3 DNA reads TGTGCCAGCAGCTTGGGAGGACTAGCGGGAGACCCCCAGTACTTC. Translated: CASSLGGLAGDPQYF.

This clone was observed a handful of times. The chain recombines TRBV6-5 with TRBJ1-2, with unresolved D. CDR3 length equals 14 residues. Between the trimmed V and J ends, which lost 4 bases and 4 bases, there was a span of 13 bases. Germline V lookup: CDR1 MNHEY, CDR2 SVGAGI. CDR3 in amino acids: CASSSSSGPYGYTF. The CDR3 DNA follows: TGTGCCAGCAGTTCCTCTTCTGGGCCCTATGGCTACACCTTC.

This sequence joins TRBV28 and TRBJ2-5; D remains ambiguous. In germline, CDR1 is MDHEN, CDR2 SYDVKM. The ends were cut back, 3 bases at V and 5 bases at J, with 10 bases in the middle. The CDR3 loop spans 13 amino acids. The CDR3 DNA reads TGTGCCAGCAGTTTTGGCCGACGGGAGACCCAGTACTTC. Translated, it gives CASSFGRRETQYF.

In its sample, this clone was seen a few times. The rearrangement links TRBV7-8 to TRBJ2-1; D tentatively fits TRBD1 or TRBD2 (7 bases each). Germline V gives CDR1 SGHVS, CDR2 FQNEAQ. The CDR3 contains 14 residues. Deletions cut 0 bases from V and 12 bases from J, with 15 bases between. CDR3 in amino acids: CASSLALWEGAQFF. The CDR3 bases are TGTGCCAGCAGCTTAGCTCTTTGGGAGGGGGCGCAGTTCTTC.

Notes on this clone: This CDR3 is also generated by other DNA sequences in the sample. The CDR3 sequence is CASSLDRDTEAFF. CDR3 coding DNA: TGTGCCAGCAGCTTAGATCGGGACACTGAAGCTTTCTTT. V usage is TRBV7-8 and J usage is TRBJ1-1; D remains ambiguous. Trimming removed 1 base at V and 3 bases at J, with 6 bases between. The CDR3 spans 13 residues. From germline, CDR1 is SGHVS and CDR2 FQNEAQ. Drawing the rest from reference TRBV7-8 and TRBJ1-1, the complete variable domain is GAGVSQSPRYKVAKRGQDVALRCDPISGHVSLFWYQQALGQGPEFLTYFQNEAQLDKSGLPSDRFFAERPEGSVSTLKIQRTQQEDSAVYLCASSLDRDTEAFFGQGTRLTVV.

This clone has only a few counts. The CDR3 reads CSAKTGEETQYF. In DNA, the CDR3 is TGCAGCGCTAAGACAGGGGAAGAGACCCAGTACTTC. V and J are TRBV29-1 and TRBJ2-5; 8 nucleotides match TRBD1. This CDR3 contains 12 residues. CDR1 and CDR2 (germline): SQVTM, ANQGSEA. After removal of 7 bases from V and 3 bases from J, the junction contained 4 bases not matched to a gene.

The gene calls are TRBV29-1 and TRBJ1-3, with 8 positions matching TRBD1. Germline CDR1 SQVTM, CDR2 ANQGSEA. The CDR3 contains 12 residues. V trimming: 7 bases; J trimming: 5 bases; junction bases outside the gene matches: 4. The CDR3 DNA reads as TGCAGCGCCTGGACAGGGCGAAACACCATATATTTT. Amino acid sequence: CSAWTGRNTIYF.

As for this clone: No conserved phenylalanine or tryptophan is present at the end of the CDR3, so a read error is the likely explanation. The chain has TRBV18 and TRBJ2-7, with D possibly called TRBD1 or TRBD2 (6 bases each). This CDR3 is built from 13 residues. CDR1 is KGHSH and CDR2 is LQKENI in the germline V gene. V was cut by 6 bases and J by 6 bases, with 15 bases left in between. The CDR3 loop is CASSLNGGREQYL. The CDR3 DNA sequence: TGTGCCAGCTCGCTTAATGGGGGGCGCGAGCAGTACCTC.

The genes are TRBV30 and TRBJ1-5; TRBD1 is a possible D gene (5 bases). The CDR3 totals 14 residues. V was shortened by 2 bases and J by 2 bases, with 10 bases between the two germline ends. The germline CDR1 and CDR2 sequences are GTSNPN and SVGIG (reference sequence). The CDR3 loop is CAWSQGYGNQPQHF. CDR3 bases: TGTGCCTGGAGTCAGGGATATGGCAATCAGCCCCAGCATTTT.